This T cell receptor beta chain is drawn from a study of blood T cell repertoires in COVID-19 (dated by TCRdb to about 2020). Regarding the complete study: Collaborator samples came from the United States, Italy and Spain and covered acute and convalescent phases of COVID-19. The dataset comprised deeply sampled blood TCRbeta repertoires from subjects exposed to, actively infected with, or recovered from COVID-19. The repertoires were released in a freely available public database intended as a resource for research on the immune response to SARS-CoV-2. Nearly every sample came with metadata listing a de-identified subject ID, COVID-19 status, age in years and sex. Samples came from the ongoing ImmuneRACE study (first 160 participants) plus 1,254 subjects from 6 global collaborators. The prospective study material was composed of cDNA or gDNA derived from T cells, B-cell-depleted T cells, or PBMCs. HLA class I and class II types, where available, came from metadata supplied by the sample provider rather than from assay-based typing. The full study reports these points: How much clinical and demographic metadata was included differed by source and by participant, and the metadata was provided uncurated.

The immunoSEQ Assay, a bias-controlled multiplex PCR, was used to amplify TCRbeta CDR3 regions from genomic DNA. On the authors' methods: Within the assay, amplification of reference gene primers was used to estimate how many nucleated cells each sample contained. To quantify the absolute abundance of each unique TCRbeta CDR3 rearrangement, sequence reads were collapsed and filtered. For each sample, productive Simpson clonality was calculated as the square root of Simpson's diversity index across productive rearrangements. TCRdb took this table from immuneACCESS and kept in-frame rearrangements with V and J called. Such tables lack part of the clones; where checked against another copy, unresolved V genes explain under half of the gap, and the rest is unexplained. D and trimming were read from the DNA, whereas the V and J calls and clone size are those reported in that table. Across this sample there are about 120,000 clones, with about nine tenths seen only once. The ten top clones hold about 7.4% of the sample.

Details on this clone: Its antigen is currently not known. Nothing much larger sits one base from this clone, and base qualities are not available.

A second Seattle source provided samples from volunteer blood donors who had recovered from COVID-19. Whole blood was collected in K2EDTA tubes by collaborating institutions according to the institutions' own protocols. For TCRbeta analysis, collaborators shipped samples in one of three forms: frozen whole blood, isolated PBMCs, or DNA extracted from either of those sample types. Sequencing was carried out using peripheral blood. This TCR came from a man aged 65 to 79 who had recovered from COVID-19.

The CDR3 in this case is CASSYRGLNTDTQYF. In nucleotides, the sequence is TGTGCCAGCAGTTACAGGGGGCTAAACACAGATACGCAGTATTTT. The sequence is built from TRBV6-5 and TRBJ2-3; 7 nucleotides in the junction match TRBD1. From the germline V gene, CDR1 is MNHEY and CDR2 is SVGAGI. The CDR3 numbers 15 residues from cysteine through phenylalanine. Of the read, only the CDR3 DNA is kept; its 45 bases are in frame from base 1. The junction shows trimming of 2 bases on V and 2 bases on J, and the gene matches do not reach 4 bases of it.